Listed below are T cell receptor beta chains from one sample, sequenced in a study of graft-versus-host responses after intestinal transplantation. Some clones are missing from TCRdb's copy, which holds only in-frame ones; the method was immunoSEQ multiplex PCR. The table has roughly 97,000 clones, 91% seen once. No antigen has been assigned to these receptors. The sample here was unstimulated CD4+ T cells sorted from spleen or lymph node cells, taken before transplant. Every receptor here comes from a human donor who was the organ donor for an intestinal transplant. The CDR3 runs from the conserved cysteine through the conserved F or W. D genes are given only for firm matches. Part of the rows lack a size; the others show once, few, many or a class for expanded clones.

clone_size	j_call	v_call	d_call	cdr3_nt	cdr3_aa
-	TRBJ2-3	TRBV15	TRBD1	TGTGCCACCAGCAGAGATACAGGGGTCTCCTCCTATACGCAGTATTTT	CATSRDTGVSSYTQYF
-	TRBJ1-2	TRBV19	TRBD1	TGTGCCAGTATCAGCCGAGGGACAGGGACTAATGGCTACACCTTC	CASISRGTGTNGYTF
-	TRBJ2-3	TRBV5-4	TRBD2	TGTGCCAGCAGCTTGGACCCCGGCGGGGGGTTCACAGATACGCAGTATTTT	CASSLDPGGGFTDTQYF
-	TRBJ2-3	TRBV18	-	TGTGCCAGCTCACCACGAGAACTGGACTCGCAGTATTTT	CASSPRELDSQYF
-	TRBJ1-5	TRBV4-2	-	TGTGCCAGCAGCCAAGCTCCGGTGACCCCACAGGGACCCCAGCATTTT	CASSQAPVTPQGPQHF
-	TRBJ1-6	TRBV19	-	TGTGCCAGTAGTACGGGGTATAATTCACCCCTCCACTTT	CASSTGYNSPLHF
few	TRBJ2-1	TRBV5-1	TRBD2	TGCGCCAGCAGCTTCCAGCGGGGGGTCAATGAGCAGTTCTTC	CASSFQRGVNEQFF
-	TRBJ1-1	TRBV27	-	TGTGCCAGCAGGAAACAGCAGGGGATCGCTGAAGCTTTCTTT	CASRKQQGIAEAFF
once	TRBJ1-6	TRBV28	TRBD1	TGTGCCAGTTCCGGGACAGACAAACGCTCCTATAATTCACCCCTCCACTTT	CASSGTDKRSYNSPLHF
-	TRBJ1-2	TRBV10-3	-	TGTGCCATCAGAGACAGGAACTATGGCTACACCTTC	CAIRDRNYGYTF
-	TRBJ1-1	TRBV10-3	TRBD1	TGTGCCATCAGTGATCTGGGACAGACTATGAACACTGAAGCTTTCTTT	CAISDLGQTMNTEAFF
-	TRBJ1-2	TRBV15	-	TGTGCCACCAGCCCGGGGTGGCGGCAAGCCTATGGCTACACCTTC	CATSPGWRQAYGYTF
-	TRBJ2-7	TRBV15	TRBD1	TGTGCCACCAGCATTGGCCGCACAGGGGTCTACGAGCAGTACTTC	CATSIGRTGVYEQYF
-	TRBJ2-5	TRBV4-1	-	TGCGCCAGCAGCCAAGACTTTGGACTTGAGGCGCCTAGGGAGACCCAGTACTTC	CASSQDFGLEAPRETQYF
-	TRBJ2-5	TRBV28	-	TGTGCCAGCAGTTACGGCGGGGCAGGGGGAGAGACCCAGTACTTC	CASSYGGAGGETQYF
-	TRBJ2-7	TRBV4-3	-	TGCGCCAGCAGCCAAGCTTTCGACAGGAACTCCTACGAGCAGTACTTC	CASSQAFDRNSYEQYF
-	TRBJ2-7	TRBV7-7	TRBD1	TGTGCCAGCAGCACACAAGGGGCCAGGGGGCTAAAGGACGAGCAGTACTTC	CASSTQGARGLKDEQYF
-	TRBJ1-4	TRBV4-2	-	TGTGCCAGCAGTGCGTGGGGGGGGGCAACTAATGAAAAACTGTTTTTT	CASSAWGGATNEKLFF
-	TRBJ2-7	TRBV6-1	TRBD2	TGTGCCAGCAGTGGAAGACTAGCGGGGTCCGAGCAGTACTTC	CASSGRLAGSEQYF
few	TRBJ2-7	TRBV19	TRBD1	TGTGCCAGTAGCCGGGACAGCTACTACGAGCAGTACTTC	CASSRDSYYEQYF
-	TRBJ2-2	TRBV11-3	-	TGTGCCAGCAGCTTAGGGGGGGATGGCGGGGAGCTGTTTTTT	CASSLGGDGGELFF
-	TRBJ1-6	TRBV12-5	TRBD1	TGTGCTAGTGGCCGACAGGGGGGGAATTCACCCCTCCACTTT	CASGRQGGNSPLHF